The rows below give T cell receptor beta chains drawn from one sample of a study of blood T cell repertoires in COVID-19. TCRdb keeps only in-frame clones here, not all; method: immunoSEQ multiplex PCR. The table lists 200,000 to 250,000 clones, 70% to 90% of them singletons, with around 13% in the top ten. Material for sequencing was peripheral blood. The receptors were sampled from a human donor in a cohort sampled during active COVID-19. Each CDR3 is given with its conserved first and last residue. The D gene is left open where the match is weak. A clone size is listed for some rows: how often the clone was seen (once, few, many), or a class if it is expanded.

TRBJ1-2,TRBV2,-,-,TGTGCCAGCAACGACAGGTCCTATGGCTACACCTTC,CASNDRSYGYTF
TRBJ2-2,TRBV5-6,-,TRBD2,TGTGCCAGCAGCTCACCCGCGGTAGCGGGGGCTATCACCGGGGAGCTGTTTTTT,CASSSPAVAGAITGELFF
TRBJ1-5,TRBV5-3,-,-,TGTGCCAGAAGCTTGAGGCCAGGGGTTCAGCCCCAGCATTTT,CARSLRPGVQPQHF
TRBJ1-1,TRBV27,-,-,TGTGCCAGCAAACTAGTCGGGGGGGTAAACACTGAAGCTTTCTTT,CASKLVGGVNTEAFF
TRBJ1-1,TRBV6-5,-,TRBD1,TGTGCCAGCAGGTCGACAGGGCCCGAAGCTTTCTTT,CASRSTGPEAFF
TRBJ2-1,TRBV5-1,-,TRBD2,TGCGCCAGCAGCTTGCTAGCGGGGGGGGCTTCCTACAATGAGCAGTTCTTC,CASSLLAGGASYNEQFF
TRBJ2-3,TRBV7-8,-,-,TGTGCCAGCACCCGACGCGGCACAGATACGCAGTATTTT,CASTRRGTDTQYF
TRBJ1-2,TRBV7-3,-,TRBD1,TGTGCCAGCAGCATGACAGGGGACCCCTCCTATGGCTACACCTTC,CASSMTGDPSYGYTF
TRBJ2-7,TRBV7-2,-,-,TGTGCCAGCAGCTTAGCCAGGGCCTACGAGCAGTACTTC,CASSLARAYEQYF
TRBJ2-2,TRBV5-1,-,-,TGCGCCAGCAGCCTGGACGGGGGCACCGGGGAGCTGTTTTTT,CASSLDGGTGELFF
TRBJ1-1,TRBV5-1,once,-,TGCGCCAGCAGCTTTCTGTTCGGGTCGGCGAACACTGAAGCTTTCTTT,CASSFLFGSANTEAFF
TRBJ2-7,TRBV11-2,-,TRBD2,TGTGCCAGCAGCTGGACTAGCGGGGGGACCTACGAGCAGTACTTC,CASSWTSGGTYEQYF
TRBJ1-1,TRBV30,-,-,TGTGCCTGGATCCGGGGATCAATGAACACTGAAGCTTTCTTT,CAWIRGSMNTEAFF
TRBJ1-5,TRBV19,once,-,TGTGCCAGTAGTAACTTCGATCGACAGGCCAGGGGCAATCAGCCCCAGCATTTT,CASSNFDRQARGNQPQHF
TRBJ1-5,TRBV15,-,-,TGTGCCACCAGCAGAGTTGAGAATCAGCCCCAGCATTTT,CATSRVENQPQHF
TRBJ2-3,TRBV9,-,-,TGTGCCAGCAGCGTAGGCGGTAGCACAGATACGCAGTATTTT,CASSVGGSTDTQYF
TRBJ2-1,TRBV7-6,few,-,TGTGCCAGCAGCTTGCTGGTTGAGGATGAGCAGTTCTTC,CASSLLVEDEQFF
TRBJ2-1,TRBV7-7,-,TRBD1,TGTGCTAGCAGTCCAACAGGGGGCTCCTACAATGAGCAGTTCTTC,CASSPTGGSYNEQFF
TRBJ2-5,TRBV25-1,once,-,TGTGCCAGCAGCCACCAGGGTAGAGACCCAAAGCGAGAGACCCAGTACTTC,CASSHQGRDPKRETQYF
TRBJ2-7,TRBV6-5,-,-,TGTGCCAGCAATGCGGACTCCTACGAGCAGTACTTC,CASNADSYEQYF
TRBJ1-1,TRBV7-2,-,-,TGTGCCAGCAGCTTAGACGGACTGGCTGAAGCTTTCTTT,CASSLDGLAEAFF
TRBJ2-2,TRBV7-7,-,TRBD2,TGTGCTAGCAGCCTAACCCCTGGGAGGGACGGCGGGGAGCTGTTTTTT,CASSLTPGRDGGELFF
TRBJ2-2,TRBV7-2,-,TRBD2,TGTGCCAGCAGCTTAGCCTCTAGCGGGAACACCGGGGAGCTGTTTTTT,CASSLASSGNTGELFF
TRBJ1-1,TRBV27,-,TRBD1,TGTGCCAGCAGGCCTCACAGGGGGGGCACTGAAGCTTTCTTT,CASRPHRGGTEAFF
TRBJ1-5,TRBV6-5,-,-,TGTGCCAGCAGTCGGGGGGAGGGGGTGGGTCAGCCCCAGCATTTT,CASSRGEGVGQPQHF
TRBJ2-2,TRBV19,few,TRBD1,TGTGCCAGTAGTACCACAGGGGGCTGGGGCACCGGGGAGCTGTTTTTT,CASSTTGGWGTGELFF
TRBJ2-7,TRBV6-6,many,-,TGTGCCAGCACCCTAGGGGGGGGTGGGGACTACGAGCAGTACTTC,CASTLGGGGDYEQYF
TRBJ2-7,TRBV9,-,TRBD2,TGTGCCAGCAGCCTTCAGGGAGGGTACGAGCAGTACTTC,CASSLQGGYEQYF
TRBJ1-4,TRBV2,-,-,TGTGCCAGCAGAAGGCAGGGGATGATAAATGAAAAACTGTTTTTT,CASRRQGMINEKLFF
TRBJ2-3,TRBV5-4,few,TRBD2,TGTGCCAGCGAAAAGGCGGGAGGAGGGCCACTGGATACGCAGTATTTT,CASEKAGGGPLDTQYF
TRBJ1-1,TRBV28,-,-,TGTGCCAGCAGTATATTAGGAGTGAACACTGAAGCTTTCTTT,CASSILGVNTEAFF
TRBJ2-7,TRBV19,-,TRBD1,TGTGCCAGTAGTAATGGAGGGACAGGGTTCGACGAGCAGTACTTC,CASSNGGTGFDEQYF
TRBJ2-7,TRBV7-9,few,TRBD1,TGTGCCAGCAGCTTTCAGGGGGCTCGGGACGAGCAGTACTTC,CASSFQGARDEQYF
TRBJ1-3,TRBV10-3,-,-,TGTGCCATCCGGCCTACGGGATACGGAAACACCATATATTTT,CAIRPTGYGNTIYF
TRBJ1-1,TRBV9,-,-,TGTGCCAGCAGCGTAGGCTATCGCGATGAAGCTTTCTTT,CASSVGYRDEAFF
TRBJ2-1,TRBV29-1,-,TRBD2,TGCAGCGTCCGACTAGCGGGGGCTGAGCAGTTCTTC,CSVRLAGAEQFF
TRBJ2-4,TRBV11-2,-,-,TGTGCCAGCAGCCCAGCGGGCCTTATCAACATTCAGTACTTC,CASSPAGLINIQYF
TRBJ2-3,TRBV3-1/TRBV3-2,few,TRBD1,TGTGCCAGCAGCTTAGACAGGGGAGGCACAGATACGCAGTATTTT,CASSLDRGGTDTQYF
TRBJ2-3,TRBV6-4,-,TRBD2,TGTGCCAGCAGTGACTCCCCGGGACTAGCGTCAGATACGCAGTATTTT,CASSDSPGLASDTQYF
TRBJ2-3,TRBV7-2,-,TRBD2,TGTGCCAGCAGCTCTGGACTAGCCCAGGCCGGAGATACGCAGTATTTT,CASSSGLAQAGDTQYF
TRBJ2-7,TRBV7-8,-,-,TGTGCCAGCAGCCCCACCGGGGGCTACGAGCAGTACTTC,CASSPTGGYEQYF
TRBJ1-2,TRBV7-2,-,-,TGTGCCAGCAGTTCCGGAGGAGCTTATGGCTACACCTTC,CASSSGGAYGYTF
TRBJ2-7,TRBV27,-,-,TGTGCCAGCAGGTGTTTTAGCTGCTACGAGCAGTACTTC,CASRCFSCYEQYF
TRBJ1-6,TRBV10-3,-,TRBD1,TGTGCCATCAGTCCCTCCGGGACAGGAAAGGGTATTCATAATTCACCCCTCCACTTT,CAISPSGTGKGIHNSPLHF
TRBJ1-3,TRBV6-5,-,-,TGTGCCAGCAGTTTGCTCTCGGGGGTTGGAAACACCATATATTTT,CASSLLSGVGNTIYF